The 25 T cell receptor beta chains below were found in one sample sequenced in a study of persistence of HIV-infected CD4 T cells. The libraries were made with immunoSEQ version 4 in survey mode. TCRdb's copy holds only in-frame clones and misses some; the assay was immunoSEQ multiplex PCR. The table has tens of thousands of clones, around 72% seen once. An overlapping HIV-1 Gag peptide pool stimulated these cells at 0.95 to 1 ug/peptide/mL. Sorting of responding CD4+ T cells relied on upregulated CD40 ligand together with CD69. Antigen specificity for these receptors is unknown. This sample comprised CD4+ T cells sorted from PBMCs after approximately 18-hour stimulation, obtained from a patient who received antiretroviral therapy. These TCRs come from an adult man with HIV who was CMV-seropositive.

V gene TRBV7-2 combines with J gene TRBJ1-4; D perhaps matches TRBD1 (6 bases). Germline assignment: CDR1 SGHTA and CDR2 FQGNSA. The CDR3 runs 15 residues. Trimming shortened V by 1 base and J by 8 bases, and 14 bases separated the two germline ends. The CDR3 sequence is CASSLDPGAEEKLFF. The CDR3 nucleotides read TGTGCCAGCAGCTTAGATCCGGGGGCGGAAGAAAAACTGTTTTTT.

This chain uses TRBV6-5 with TRBJ2-2, with D perhaps assigned TRBD1 or TRBD2 (5 bases each). This CDR3 is 14 amino acids long. Between the trimmed V and J ends, which lost 7 bases and 2 bases, there was a span of 11 bases. Germline CDR1 and CDR2: MNHEY and SVGAGI. The CDR3 is CASTQGPNTGELFF. DNA for the CDR3: TGTGCCAGCACTCAGGGACCCAACACCGGGGAGCTGTTTTTT.

CDR3 sequence (DNA): TGTGCCAGCAGTTATATGCGGGACGCTGAAGCTTTCTTT. Its protein product is CASSYMRDAEAFF. The chain couples TRBV6-5 to TRBJ1-1, with D tentatively TRBD1 (5 bases). V dropped 3 bases and J dropped 6 bases, with 11 bases sitting between them. Germline V gene lookup returns CDR1 MNHEY and CDR2 SVGAGI. The CDR3 has 13 amino acids.

CDR3 bases: TGTGCCAGCAGCTTAAATAGCAGGGGAAGCGGGGAGCTGTTTTTT. This sequence encodes CASSLNSRGSGELFF. The V call is TRBV7-3, the J call TRBJ2-2; perhaps TRBD1 as D (6 bases). Between the trimmed V and J ends, which lost 1 base and 7 bases, there was a span of 13 bases. Germline CDR1 SGHTA, CDR2 FQGTGA. This CDR3 is built from 15 residues.

In this sample, this clone turned up once. The V call is TRBV29-1, the J call TRBJ2-1, with TRBD1 identical over 8 bases. The CDR3 has 12 residues. The germline CDR1 and CDR2 sequences are SQVTM and ANQGSEA. J gave up 6 bases and V 7 bases, and 5 bases lay outside the gene matches. DNA for the CDR3: TGCAGCGGCCAAACAGGGGGCAATGAGCAGTTCTTC. Protein product: CSGQTGGNEQFF.

This clone was seen once. The gene calls are TRBV15 and TRBJ2-2, with D possibly being TRBD2 (5 bases). From germline, CDR1 is LNHNV and CDR2 YYDKDF (reference sequence). The CDR3 loop spans 15 amino acids. The V end lost 0 bases, the J end lost 6 bases, and 11 bases lay between the germline ends. CDR3 amino acids: CATSRDPRVAGELFF. The CDR3 bases are TGTGCCACCAGCAGAGATCCGAGGGTGGCCGGGGAGCTGTTTTTT.

The chain joins TRBV4-2 to TRBJ2-7; 8 nucleotides line up with TRBD2. CDR1 and CDR2 (germline): LGHNA, YNFKEQ. CDR3 length: 16 residues. Germline trimming cut 1 base from V and 3 bases from J; bases unmatched to any gene: 8. The CDR3 loop is CASSQVGSAGGYEQYF. CDR3 nucleotide sequence: TGTGCCAGCAGCCAAGTCGGATCCGCGGGGGGCTACGAGCAGTACTTC.

The chain uses TRBV9 and TRBJ1-2, with no clear D. V dropped 0 bases and J dropped 2 bases, with 5 bases sitting between them. Germline CDR1 reads SGDLS; CDR2 reads YYNGEE. The CDR3 spans 13 residues. The chain's CDR3 is CASSVDPNYGYTF. For the CDR3, the DNA is TGTGCCAGCAGCGTAGATCCGAACTATGGCTACACCTTC.

The sample holds a few counts of this clone. Other nucleotide sequences from this sample produce the same CDR3. The chain has TRBV4-2 and TRBJ1-1, with a weak D call TRBD1 (6 bases). The CDR3 totals 15 residues. Germline CDR1 is LGHNA and CDR2 is YNFKEQ. Trimming pared 0 bases from V and 3 bases from J, leaving 11 bases between. The CDR3 loop reads CASSQDGGLDTEAFF. CDR3 DNA sequence: TGTGCCAGCAGCCAAGATGGGGGGCTGGACACTGAAGCTTTCTTT.

The chain employs TRBV6-4 and TRBJ1-1; D is perhaps TRBD1 (5 bases). Germline V gene sequence: CDR1 MRHNA, CDR2 SNTAGT. Between the trimmed V and J ends, which lost 7 bases and 3 bases, there was a span of 15 bases. This CDR3 comprises 14 residues. In DNA form, the CDR3 reads TGTGCCAGCACCCAGGAACTGGGGGACACTGAAGCTTTCTTT. Translation: CASTQELGDTEAFF.

This chain connects TRBV28 to TRBJ2-7; 11 bases agree with TRBD2. The V and J ends lost 5 bases and 7 bases, in that order; junction bases with no gene match: 10. Germline values: CDR1 MDHEN, CDR2 SYDVKM. The length of the CDR3 is 15 residues. CDR3 nucleotides: TGTGCCAGCAGTCTTTGGGGCCGACTAGCGGGGGAGCAGTACTTC. Protein product: CASSLWGRLAGEQYF.

The chain combines TRBV6-1 with TRBJ2-1; possible D gene TRBD2, 5 bases. Trimming left V 3 bases short and J 6 bases short, with 12 bases between. The germline V gene encodes CDR1 MNHNS and CDR2 SASEGT. The CDR3 totals 14 residues. The CDR3 region has the DNA TGTGCCAGCAGTGAGGTCCGGACTGTCAATGAGCAGTTCTTC. Its protein product is CASSEVRTVNEQFF.

The chain uses TRBV6-2 or TRBV6-3 and TRBJ1-2, with D maybe TRBD1 (6 bases). Germline V lookup: CDR1 MNHEY, CDR2 SVGEGT. Between the trimmed V and J ends, which lost 6 bases and 4 bases, there was a span of 12 bases. The CDR3 loop spans 13 amino acids. The CDR3 DNA follows: TGTGCCAGCAGCCCGGACAGTACCTATGGCTACACCTTC. It yields the protein CASSPDSTYGYTF.

Written as DNA, the CDR3 is TGCGCCAGCAGCGGAAATTTACAGGGAGAAAAAAAACTGTTTTTT. Protein sequence: CASSGNLQGEKKLFF. This sequence joins TRBV5-1 and TRBJ1-4; perhaps TRBD1 as D (6 bases). The germline CDR1 and CDR2 sequences are SGHRS and YFSETQ. CDR3 length: 15 amino acids. Trimming removed 4 bases at V and 9 bases at J, with 19 bases between.

This clone was counted once. The V gene is TRBV6-5, the J gene TRBJ1-2, with D maybe TRBD1 (6 bases). The CDR3 consists of 13 residues. Trimming cost V 7 bases and J 6 bases, with 15 bases left between them. Germline CDR1 MNHEY, CDR2 SVGAGI. CDR3 DNA sequence: TGTGCCAGCACCCACCCGACAGGTAATGGCTACACCTTC. Translating it yields CASTHPTGNGYTF.

As to this clone: At one boundary the junction diverges from the germline segment, which might be a read error. The rearrangement uses TRBV5-1 and TRBJ1-4; tentative D call: TRBD1 (5 bases). The CDR3 extends over 15 amino acids. The germline gives CDR1 SGHRS, CDR2 YFSETQ. CDR3 bases: TGCGCCAGCAGCTTGGATCCGGGGACTAAAGAAAAACTGTTTTTT. As protein: CASSLDPGTKEKLFF.

This clone was seen more than once but under ten times. V usage is TRBV19 and J usage is TRBJ2-7; D remains unclear. Germline CDR1 reads LNHDA; CDR2 reads SQIVND (reference sequence). Trimming removed 3 bases at V and 3 bases at J, with 12 bases between. The CDR3 runs 14 residues. CDR3 residues: CASSMGLTNYEQYF. In DNA, the CDR3 is TGTGCCAGTAGTATGGGGTTAACCAACTACGAGCAGTACTTC.

This chain joins TRBV28 and TRBJ2-1; tentatively, D is TRBD2 (6 bases). The CDR3 is made up of 12 amino acids. Deletions cut 5 bases from V and 11 bases from J, with 13 bases between. CDR1 and CDR2 from the germline V gene are MDHEN and SYDVKM. CDR3 sequence: CASSPRRGKQFF. The CDR3, as DNA: TGTGCCAGCAGTCCCCGGCGGGGTAAGCAGTTCTTC.

This clone showed up just a few times. This rearrangement joins TRBV27 to TRBJ1-1, with D possibly matching TRBD1 (6 bases). Germline CDR1 is MNHEY and CDR2 is SMNVEV (reference sequence). The CDR3 is made up of 13 amino acids. The germline V and J ends were trimmed by 4 bases and 7 bases, with 13 bases remaining between them. In DNA, the CDR3 is TGTGCCAGCAGTTCCCGGACAGCGAATGAAGCTTTCTTT. Residues: CASSSRTANEAFF.

This clone was found a few times. The chain is built from TRBV19 and TRBJ2-2; possible D gene TRBD2, 6 bases. The ends were cut back, 8 bases at V and 7 bases at J, with 11 bases in the middle. This CDR3 is built from 12 residues. The germline gives CDR1 LNHDA, CDR2 SQIVND (reference sequence). The CDR3 protein is CASSRRVGELFF. The CDR3 region has the DNA TGTGCCAGTTCCCGGAGGGTCGGGGAGCTGTTTTTT.

This chain connects TRBV2 to TRBJ2-2; 9 bases map to TRBD1. Germline CDR1 and CDR2: SNHLY and FYNNEI. The V segment lost 4 bases and the J segment 6 bases; nucleotides outside the gene matches: 21. The CDR3 covers 20 residues. The CDR3 region has the DNA TGTGCCAGCAGTGCGGGTAGGCTGTTTGGACAGGGGCATACGTCCGGGGAGCTGTTTTTT. Amino acid sequence: CASSAGRLFGQGHTSGELFF.

The CDR3 sequence: CASSFFGREGSGYTF. CDR3 in DNA: TGCGCCAGCAGCTTTTTTGGCAGGGAAGGGAGCGGCTACACCTTC. The chain links TRBV5-1 to TRBJ1-2; maybe TRBD1 (5 bases). Between the trimmed V and J ends, which lost 2 bases and 8 bases, there was a span of 19 bases. CDR1 and CDR2 from the germline V gene are SGHRS and YFSETQ. The CDR3 totals 15 residues. Complete variable domain (other parts from reference TRBV5-1 and TRBJ1-2): KAGVTQTPRYLIKTRGQQVTLSCSPISGHRSVSWYQQTPGQGLQFLFEYFSETQRNKGNFPGRFSGRQFSNSRSEMNVSTLELGDSALYLCASSFFGREGSGYTFGSGTRLTVV.

The V call is TRBV2, the J call TRBJ1-3; D gene unclear. Trimming removed 9 bases at V and 0 bases at J, with 12 bases between. This CDR3 region has 14 residues. CDR1 is SNHLY and CDR2 is FYNNEI in the germline V gene. The CDR3 sequence is CASSDRYSGNTIYF. DNA for the CDR3: TGTGCCAGTTCGGACCGATACTCTGGAAACACCATATATTTT. The full variable domain, its missing parts supplied by reference TRBV2 and TRBJ1-3, is EPEVTQTPSHQVTQMGQEVILRCVPISNHLYFYWYRQILGQKVEFLVSFYNNEISEKSEIFDDQFSVERPDGSNFTLKIRSTKLEDSAMYFCASSDRYSGNTIYFGEGSWLTVV.

The rearrangement uses TRBV10-1 and TRBJ2-2; D is undetermined. V lost 4 bases to trimming and J lost 6 bases, with 9 bases between them. Germline CDR1 is WNHNN and CDR2 is SYGVQD (reference sequence). This CDR3 spans 13 amino acids. The CDR3 spells CASSVDWAGELFF. In DNA, the CDR3 is TGCGCCAGCAGTGTGGATTGGGCCGGGGAGCTGTTTTTT.

V usage is TRBV19 and J usage is TRBJ1-5; possible D gene TRBD1, 5 bases. Germline V gene data show CDR1 as LNHDA and CDR2 as SQIVND (reference sequence). The CDR3 is 16 residues long. V shed 3 bases and J shed 0 bases, with 12 bases lying between them. For the CDR3, the DNA is TGTGCCAGTAGTATTAAGGTTACAGGTAGCAATCAGCCCCAGCATTTT. Its protein is CASSIKVTGSNQPQHF.